The 16 T cell receptor beta chains listed next were all sequenced from one sample in a study of blood T cell repertoires in COVID-19 (dated by TCRdb to 2020 to 2022). The library was made by the immunoSEQ multiplex PCR assay. Imported from immuneACCESS, the table was reduced by TCRdb to in-frame sequences with V and J called. These copies leave out some clones; in studies compared against another copy, an unresolved V gene accounts for under half, and the cause of the remainder is not known. This sample comprises around 700,000 clones, approximately 90% of them detected only once. The leading ten clones occupy under 0.3% of the sample. Specimen: peripheral blood. Receptors were obtained from a woman under 30 with acute or convalescent COVID-19.

The rearrangement joins TRBV5-1 to TRBJ2-3; TRBD1 matches 10 bases. Trimming at V came to 4 bases and at J to 0 bases, leaving 5 bases not matched to a gene. This CDR3 comprises 16 residues. In germline, CDR1 is SGHRS, CDR2 YFSETQ. The DNA of the CDR3 is TGCGCCAGCAGCATCGGGACAGGGGCTAGCACAGATACGCAGTATTTT. This encodes CASSIGTGASTDTQYF.

The J gene is TRBJ2-1, the V gene TRBV27; D is undetermined. From germline, CDR1 is MNHEY and CDR2 SMNVEV (reference sequence). This CDR3 has 15 residues. The V end was cut by 7 bases, the J end by 7 bases, with 20 bases between. As DNA, the CDR3 is TGTGCCAGCACCGCAGACTCGGGTAGAAGGAATGAGCAGTTCTTC. Translation: CASTADSGRRNEQFF.

The rearrangement links TRBV19 to TRBJ1-6; a weak D match, TRBD1 (6 bases). V was pared by 3 bases and J by 6 bases, with 12 bases between. The CDR3 sequence is 15 residues long. CDR1 and CDR2 from the germline V gene are LNHDA and SQIVND (reference sequence). For the CDR3, the DNA is TGTGCCAGTAGTATTGCTCGGACAGCTAATTCACCCCTCCACTTT. Translated, it gives CASSIARTANSPLHF.

This clone was detected only once. This CDR3 reads CASSLSRTSGDSEQYF. The CDR3 nucleotides read TGTGCCAGCAGCTTAAGTAGGACTAGCGGGGATAGCGAGCAGTACTTC. The chain employs TRBV7-3 and TRBJ2-7, with 12 nucleotides matching TRBD2. The CDR3 runs to 16 residues. Unmatched junction bases numbered 7, after V lost 1 base and J lost 6 bases. The germline CDR1 and CDR2 sequences are SGHTA and FQGTGA.

This clone was seen more than once but under ten times. This chain joins TRBV7-9 and TRBJ2-3, with 8 bases lining up with TRBD1. Germline V gives CDR1 SEHNR, CDR2 FQNEAQ (reference sequence). This CDR3 spans 15 amino acids. Trimming cost V 6 bases and J 3 bases; bases outside gene matches: 8. The CDR3 DNA reads TGTGCCAGCAGACCCTGGACAGGGAAGACAGATACGCAGTATTTT. Translated, it gives CASRPWTGKTDTQYF.

The chain couples TRBV9 to TRBJ1-1; D perhaps matches TRBD1 (5 bases). CDR3 length: 17 amino acids. Germline loops: CDR1 SGDLS, CDR2 YYNGEE. Between the trimmed V and J ends, which lost 4 bases and 3 bases, there was a span of 22 bases. CDR3 nucleotide sequence: TGTGCCAGCAGCCCCCGGAAAAGGCTAACAGGAGACACTGAAGCTTTCTTT. Its translation is CASSPRKRLTGDTEAFF.

The chain employs TRBV9 and TRBJ2-6; 7 nucleotides match TRBD2. There are 18 residues in the CDR3. J gave up 0 bases and V 3 bases, and 9 bases lay outside the gene matches. Germline V CDR1 and CDR2: SGDLS, YYNGEE. CDR3 sequence: CASSAEGEGYSGANVLTF. The CDR3 DNA sequence: TGTGCCAGCAGCGCCGAAGGGGAGGGTTACTCTGGGGCCAACGTCCTGACTTTC.

On this clone itself: A far larger clone is one base from this, pointing to a likely read error. The V gene is TRBV7-9, the J gene TRBJ2-7; 8 positions match TRBD1. The V gene's germline CDR1 is SEHNR and CDR2 FQNEAQ (reference sequence). The ends lost 5 bases at V and 0 bases at J; junction bases unmatched: 0. The length of the CDR3 is 13 residues. CDR3 sequence: CASSGQGSYEQYF. CDR3 bases: TGTGCCAGCAGCGGACAGGGCTCCTACGAGCAGTACTTC. The full variable domain, completed using reference TRBV7-9 and TRBJ2-7, is DTGVSQNPRHKITKRGQNVTFRCDPISEHNRLYWYRQTLGQGPEFLTYFQNEAQLEKSRLLSDRFSAERPKGSFSTLEIQRTEQGDSAMYLCASSGQGSYEQYFGPGTRLTVT.

The V gene is TRBV7-9, the J gene TRBJ2-1; D is uncertain. The V end was cut by 2 bases, the J end by 5 bases, with 10 bases between. Germline CDR1 and CDR2: SEHNR and FQNEAQ (reference sequence). The CDR3 length is 14 residues. The CDR3 is CASSLRQAHNEQFF. CDR3 nucleotides: TGTGCCAGCAGCTTACGGCAGGCCCACAATGAGCAGTTCTTC.

This clone showed up just a few times. The DNA is left out, because the CDR3 cannot be placed on it with certainty; the CDR3 is given as TCRdb lists it. This chain uses TRBV10-2 with TRBJ2-1; the table's TRBD2 call for D was not verified on the DNA. The CDR3 spans 16 amino acids, including both terminal residues. From germline, CDR1 is WSHSY and CDR2 SAAADI. This CDR3 reads CASTSGAGGRYNEQFF.

The chain combines TRBV5-1 with TRBJ1-1; D is undetermined. Germline V gene data show CDR1 as SGHRS and CDR2 as YFSETQ. This CDR3 comprises 16 residues. Trimming shortened V by 0 bases and J by 1 base, and 13 bases separated the two germline ends. The chain's CDR3 is CASSLANGGPNTEAFF. The CDR3 bases are TGCGCCAGCAGCTTGGCCAACGGAGGGCCGAACACTGAAGCTTTCTTT. Full variable domain (remainder filled in from reference TRBV5-1 and TRBJ1-1): KAGVTQTPRYLIKTRGQQVTLSCSPISGHRSVSWYQQTPGQGLQFLFEYFSETQRNKGNFPGRFSGRQFSNSRSEMNVSTLELGDSALYLCASSLANGGPNTEAFFGQGTRLTVV.

The V call is TRBV20-1, the J call TRBJ1-2; D gene unclear. The V end was cut by 6 bases, the J end by 7 bases, with 9 bases between. The CDR3 is made up of 10 amino acids. Per germline, CDR1 DFQATT and CDR2 SNEGSKA (reference sequence). CDR3 coding DNA: TGCAGTGCCACGGGAGGTGGCTACACCTTC. Its protein product is CSATGGGYTF.

This clone was picked up a small number of times. The CDR3: CASSYSEGPAEAFF. CDR3 nucleotide sequence: TGTGCCAGCAGTTACTCGGAGGGACCGGCTGAAGCTTTCTTT. The rearrangement uses TRBV6-5 and TRBJ1-1; TRBD1 is a possible D gene (5 bases). Trimming cost V 0 bases and J 6 bases, with 11 bases left between them. Germline CDR1 is MNHEY and CDR2 is SVGAGI. This CDR3 is 14 amino acids long.

This clone is a singleton in its sample. The J gene is TRBJ2-7, the V gene TRBV14; 11 nucleotides match TRBD1. The CDR3 runs 14 residues. CDR1 and CDR2 (germline): SGHDN, FVKESK. J lost 4 bases, V lost 3 bases, and 2 bases had no gene match. The DNA of the CDR3 is TGTGCCAGCAGCCACGGACAGGGGGCATACGAGCAGTACTTC. Its protein is CASSHGQGAYEQYF.

The chain links TRBV21-1 to TRBJ1-2. TRBV21-1 is listed as a pseudogene. The CDR3 extends over 15 amino acids. The CDR3 DNA is TGTGCCAGCAGCAAACCCCCGAGGGTTGGGGGGGGCTACACCTTC. It encodes CASSKPPRVGGGYTF.

This clone was counted between two and nine times. The V and J genes are TRBV6-5 and TRBJ1-1, with TRBD1 matching over 8 bases. Per the germline V gene, CDR1 is MNHEY and CDR2 is SVGAGI. CDR3 length: 11 amino acids. Germline trimming cut 8 bases from V and 11 bases from J; bases unmatched to any gene: 7. CDR3 coding DNA: TGTGCCAGCTCGACAGGGGCGATGGCTTTCTTT. Encoded protein: CASSTGAMAFF.